The 27 T cell receptor beta chains given below trace back to one sample, sequenced in a study of blood T cell repertoires in COVID-19 (dated by TCRdb to 2020 to 2021). Library preparation used the immunoSEQ multiplex PCR assay. TCRdb limited this immuneACCESS table to in-frame rearrangements with V and J called. A share of clones is missing; checked studies link under half to unresolved V genes, and the rest is unexplained. Present in this sample are tens of thousands of clones, around 87% of which were seen just once. The ten largest clones represent approximately 4% of the sample. Sequencing was performed on peripheral blood. The source of these receptors is a human donor in a cohort sampled during active COVID-19.

V gene TRBV2 combines with J gene TRBJ2-1; 8 positions match TRBD1. The CDR3 totals 14 residues. Germline V gene lookup returns CDR1 SNHLY and CDR2 FYNNEI. J was trimmed by 4 bases and V by 10 bases; bases with no gene match: 9. CDR3 in amino acids: CATIGQGAYNEQFF. In DNA, the CDR3 is TGTGCCACCATCGGACAGGGAGCTTACAATGAGCAGTTCTTC.

This sequence joins TRBV6-5 and TRBJ1-1, with TRBD1 matching 8 bases. Germline CDR1 MNHEY, CDR2 SVGAGI. The CDR3 contains 16 residues. V lost 4 bases to trimming and J lost 4 bases; unmatched junction nucleotides: 11. The chain's CDR3 is CASSWGQAGVGTEAFF. The CDR3 DNA reads TGTGCCAGCAGTTGGGGACAGGCCGGGGTGGGCACTGAAGCTTTCTTT.

The V gene is TRBV21-1, the J gene TRBJ1-5; TRBD1 is the table's D call and was not checked against the DNA. TRBV21-1 is shown as a pseudogene. The CDR3 is 19 residues long. The CDR3 nucleotides read TGTGCCAGCGGCGGATCCCAGGACAGGGGGGGGTATAGCAATCAGCCCCAGCATTTT. Amino acid sequence: CASGGSQDRGGYSNQPQHF.

The chain employs TRBV7-8 and TRBJ2-3; D gene uncertain. CDR1 SGHVS and CDR2 FQNEAQ come from the germline V gene. The CDR3 consists of 16 residues. Trimming removed 3 bases at V and 5 bases at J, with 18 bases between. CDR3 protein: CASSFRPRGSGDTQYF. The CDR3 bases are TGTGCCAGCAGCTTCAGGCCACGTGGGTCCGGAGATACGCAGTATTTT.

The chain employs TRBV4-2 and TRBJ1-6; D is possibly TRBD1 (6 bases). The V end lost 3 bases, the J end lost 0 bases, and 9 bases lay between the germline ends. The CDR3 consists of 16 residues. The germline CDR1 and CDR2 sequences are LGHNA and YNFKEQ. The CDR3 sequence: CASSQSQGSYNSPLHF. For the CDR3, the DNA is TGTGCCAGCAGCCAGTCACAGGGCTCCTATAATTCACCCCTCCACTTT.

V gene TRBV11-2 combines with J gene TRBJ1-4; the D is unclear. Germline V gene data show CDR1 as SGHAT and CDR2 as FQNNGV. The germline V and J ends were trimmed by 1 base and 3 bases, with 9 bases remaining between them. CDR3 length: 15 residues. The CDR3 sequence is CASSLGASSNEKLFF. The CDR3 DNA reads as TGTGCCAGCAGCTTAGGGGCGTCCTCTAATGAAAAACTGTTTTTT.

This clone was observed a single time. The gene calls are TRBV6-2 or TRBV6-3 and TRBJ2-5, with D unresolved. The CDR3 totals 13 residues. With 2 bases removed from V and 3 bases from J, the gap between germline ends came to 7 bases. Germline V gene data show CDR1 as MNHEY and CDR2 as SVGEGT. CDR3 amino acids: CASSYPPEETQYF. In DNA, the CDR3 is TGTGCCAGCAGTTACCCTCCAGAAGAGACCCAGTACTTC.

This chain joins TRBV7-2 and TRBJ1-2; TRBD1 agrees at 7 bases. The CDR3 contains 18 residues. CDR1 is SGHTA and CDR2 is FQGNSA in the germline V gene. V lost 1 base, J lost 4 bases, and 15 bases stayed unmatched. CDR3 sequence (DNA): TGTGCCAGCAGCTTAGGGGGACAGACCCTGCCTCCCCTCTATGGCTACACCTTC. Encoded protein: CASSLGGQTLPPLYGYTF.

The J gene is TRBJ2-7, the V gene TRBV6-1; D is perhaps TRBD2 (5 bases). Per the germline V gene, CDR1 is MNHNS and CDR2 is SASEGT. Trimming stripped 3 bases from V and 0 bases from J, with 12 bases between. CDR3 size: 15 residues. As DNA, the CDR3 is TGTGCCAGCAGTGAGTCCACAACTAGCTCCTACGAGCAGTACTTC. Its protein is CASSESTTSSYEQYF.

This clone was seen a single time. J is TRBJ2-7 and V is TRBV11-2, with TRBD2 matching 11 bases. This CDR3 has 15 amino acids. The germline gives CDR1 SGHAT, CDR2 FQNNGV. The trim removed 5 bases at V and 4 bases at J, leaving 7 bases unmatched. CDR3 residues: CASSLTGTSGYEQYF. The CDR3 nucleotides are TGTGCCAGCAGCCTAACCGGGACTAGCGGTTACGAGCAGTACTTC. Using reference TRBV11-2 and TRBJ2-7 for the parts outside the CDR3, the full variable domain is EAGVAQSPRYKIIEKRQSVAFWCNPISGHATLYWYQQILGQGPKLLIQFQNNGVVDDSQLPKDRFSAERLKGVDSTLKIQPAKLEDSAVYLCASSLTGTSGYEQYFGPGTRLTVT.

The rearrangement links TRBV19 to TRBJ2-1, with 9 bases fitting TRBD1. The V segment lost 4 bases and the J segment 5 bases; nucleotides outside the gene matches: 9. The germline V gene has CDR1 LNHDA and CDR2 SQIVND (reference sequence). The CDR3 contains 16 residues. The CDR3: CASSTSGTGINNEQFF. CDR3 DNA sequence: TGTGCCAGTAGTACTTCCGGGACAGGGATTAACAATGAGCAGTTCTTC. The full variable domain, in which reference TRBV19 and TRBJ2-1 provide the parts outside the CDR3, is DGGITQSPKYLFRKEGQNVTLSCEQNLNHDAMYWYRQDPGQGLRLIYYSQIVNDFQKGDIAEGYSVSREKKESFPLTVTSAQKNPTAFYLCASSTSGTGINNEQFFGPGTRLTVL.

This sequence joins TRBV28 and TRBJ2-7; weak D call: TRBD2 (5 bases). CDR3 size: 14 residues. Trimming took off 5 bases at V and 1 base at J, with 12 bases between the two ends. CDR1 is MDHEN and CDR2 is SYDVKM in the germline V gene. The CDR3 bases are TGTGCCAGCAGTCCTCCGGACTGGTCCTACGAGCAGTACTTC. Protein product: CASSPPDWSYEQYF.

V and J are TRBV7-9 and TRBJ2-1; D may be TRBD1 (8 bases). The CDR3 runs to 17 residues. Germline V CDR1 and CDR2: SEHNR, FQNEAQ (reference sequence). The germline V and J ends were trimmed by 5 bases and 4 bases, with 21 bases remaining between them. The CDR3 region is CASSVGGPGQAYNEQFF. Here the CDR3 DNA reads TGTGCCAGCAGCGTCGGGGGGCCGGGACAGGCTTACAATGAGCAGTTCTTC.

The V and J genes are TRBV10-3 and TRBJ2-3, with TRBD1 identical over 7 bases. The CDR3 loop spans 14 amino acids. The germline gives CDR1 ENHRY, CDR2 SYGVKD. J lost 2 bases, V lost 3 bases, and 2 bases had no gene match. CDR3 residues: CAISDTGDTDTQYF. Written as DNA, the CDR3 is TGTGCCATCAGTGATACAGGGGACACAGATACGCAGTATTTT.

V gene TRBV28 combines with J gene TRBJ2-2; D gene unclear. CDR3 length equals 14 residues. With 4 bases removed from V and 8 bases from J, the gap between germline ends came to 14 bases. From germline, CDR1 is MDHEN and CDR2 SYDVKM. CDR3 region: CASSYTSKSGELFF. The CDR3 DNA reads TGTGCCAGCAGTTATACGAGCAAATCGGGGGAGCTGTTTTTT. The whole variable domain, remainder taken from reference TRBV28 and TRBJ2-2, is DVKVTQSSRYLVKRTGEKVFLECVQDMDHENMFWYRQDPGLGLRLIYFSYDVKMKEKGDIPEGYSVSREKKERFSLILESASTNQTSMYLCASSYTSKSGELFFGEGSRLTVL.

The gene calls are TRBV4-3 and TRBJ2-7, with 12 positions matching TRBD1. J gave up 6 bases and V 4 bases, and 10 bases lay outside the gene matches. The CDR3 spans 16 residues. Germline values: CDR1 LGHNA, CDR2 YSLEER. CDR3: CASSPLTGQGAGEQYF. In nucleotides, the CDR3 is TGCGCCAGCAGCCCCCTCACGGGACAGGGGGCGGGCGAGCAGTACTTC.

The rearrangement joins TRBV19 to TRBJ1-3; D is ambiguous. CDR1 and CDR2 from the germline V gene are LNHDA and SQIVND (reference sequence). This CDR3 is 15 amino acids long. V was clipped by 10 bases and J by 0 bases, with 16 bases between them. The CDR3 region has the DNA TGTGCCACGCGTTGGTTCACCCACTCTGGAAACACCATATATTTT. Protein sequence: CATRWFTHSGNTIYF.

This chain connects TRBV10-2 to TRBJ2-3; the D gene is possibly TRBD1 (6 bases). The CDR3 is 13 amino acids. V was shortened by 8 bases and J by 4 bases, with 13 bases between the two germline ends. Germline CDR1 and CDR2: WSHSY and SAAADI. In DNA form, the CDR3 reads TGCGCCAGCGGGCAGGGGAGACCAGATACGCAGTATTTT. Residues: CASGQGRPDTQYF.

The chain joins TRBV12-3 or TRBV12-4 to TRBJ1-2; D uncertain. V was shortened by 5 bases and J by 3 bases, with 10 bases between the two germline ends. The CDR3 has 13 amino acids. In DNA, the CDR3 is TGTGCCAGCAGTGATACAAATTACTATGGCTACACCTTC. Protein product: CASSDTNYYGYTF.

The V gene is TRBV6-1, the J gene TRBJ1-1; D is unclear. V was pared by 3 bases and J by 7 bases, with 12 bases between. The germline V gene has CDR1 MNHNS and CDR2 SASEGT. This CDR3 comprises 13 residues. The chain's CDR3 is CASSDVNRNEAFF. The CDR3 nucleotides are TGTGCCAGCAGTGACGTAAACAGAAATGAAGCTTTCTTT.

V usage is TRBV4-3 and J usage is TRBJ2-7, with TRBD2 matching over 13 bases. This CDR3 spans 16 amino acids. V shed 1 base and J 5 bases; nucleotides not matched to a gene: 5. The germline CDR1 and CDR2 sequences are LGHNA and YSLEER. CDR3: CASSQALAGGFDEQYF. For the CDR3, the DNA is TGCGCCAGCAGCCAAGCACTAGCGGGAGGGTTTGACGAGCAGTACTTC.

The rearrangement uses TRBV29-1 and TRBJ2-7; perhaps TRBD2 as D (6 bases). This CDR3 spans 13 amino acids. Germline-derived CDR1 and CDR2 are SQVTM and ANQGSEA. The CDR3 is CSGLTGLPYEQYF. DNA for the CDR3: TGCAGTGGGCTTACCGGACTACCCTACGAGCAGTACTTC.

V usage is TRBV5-6 and J usage is TRBJ1-2; no clear D gene. The CDR3 totals 15 residues. CDR1 and CDR2 from the germline V gene are SGHDT and YYEEEE. The V end lost 0 bases, the J end lost 3 bases, and 12 bases lay between the germline ends. CDR3 in amino acids: CASSLVQSADYGYTF. The CDR3 nucleotides are TGTGCCAGCAGCTTGGTTCAGTCAGCGGACTATGGCTACACCTTC.

This rearrangement joins TRBV9 to TRBJ1-2; D remains ambiguous. Germline CDR1 SGDLS, CDR2 YYNGEE. With 3 bases removed from V and 1 base from J, the gap between germline ends came to 4 bases. The CDR3 spans 12 residues. CDR3 bases: TGTGCCAGCAGCGACGGTAACTATGGCTACACCTTC. Translating gives CASSDGNYGYTF.

This sequence joins TRBV27 and TRBJ1-5; 7 bases fit TRBD1. Germline-derived CDR1 and CDR2 are MNHEY and SMNVEV (reference sequence). This CDR3 spans 15 amino acids. V gave up 4 bases and J gave up 9 bases; unmatched junction bases: 12. In DNA, the CDR3 is TGTGCCAGCAGTTATCAGGGACAGACAGGGTGGCCCCAGCATTTT. Protein product: CASSYQGQTGWPQHF.

The chain is built from TRBV7-3 and TRBJ2-5; 9 bases match TRBD1. V trimming: 3 bases; J trimming: 7 bases; junction bases outside the gene matches: 12. Germline V gene lookup returns CDR1 SGHTA and CDR2 FQGTGA. The CDR3 totals 16 residues. The CDR3 DNA sequence: TGTGCCAGCAGCTTGACCCCGGGACAGGGACTCGGGACCCAGTACTTC. Amino acid sequence: CASSLTPGQGLGTQYF.

The CDR3 loop reads CASSFAGYSNQPQHF. CDR3 coding DNA: TGTGCCAGCAGTTTTGCGGGTTATAGCAATCAGCCCCAGCATTTT. The V call is TRBV28, the J call TRBJ1-5; no clear D. The CDR3 consists of 15 residues. CDR1 and CDR2 from the germline V gene are MDHEN and SYDVKM. The V gene lost 3 bases and the J gene lost 0 bases, with 9 bases spanning the gap.